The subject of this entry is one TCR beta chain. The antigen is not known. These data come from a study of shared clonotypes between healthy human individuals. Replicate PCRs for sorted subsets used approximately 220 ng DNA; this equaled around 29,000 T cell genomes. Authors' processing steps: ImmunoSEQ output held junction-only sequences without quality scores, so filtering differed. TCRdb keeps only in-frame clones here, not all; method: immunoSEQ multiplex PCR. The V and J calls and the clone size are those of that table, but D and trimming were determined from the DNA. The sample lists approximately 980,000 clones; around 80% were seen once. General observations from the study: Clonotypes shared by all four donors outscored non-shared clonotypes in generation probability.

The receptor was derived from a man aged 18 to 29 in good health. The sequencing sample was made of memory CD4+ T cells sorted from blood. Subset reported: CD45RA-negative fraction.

CDR3 residues: CASSFPGTPGYTF. CDR3 bases: TGTGCCAGCAGCTTCCCCGGGACACCCGGCTACACCTTC. The chain has TRBV7-2 and TRBJ1-2, with a possible D match to TRBD1 (6 bases). Germline CDR1 reads SGHTA; CDR2 reads FQGNSA. The CDR3 extends over 13 amino acids. The V and J ends lost 3 bases and 8 bases respectively, with 13 bases between them. Full variable domain (missing parts from reference TRBV7-2 and TRBJ1-2): GAGVSQSPSNKVTEKGKDVELRCDPISGHTALYWYRQSLGQGLEFLIYFQGNSAPDKSGLPSDRFSAERTGGSVSTLTIQRTQQEDSAVYLCASSFPGTPGYTFGSGTRLTVV.